A single sample is the source of the 10 T cell receptor beta chains below, sequenced in a study of blood T cell repertoires in COVID-19 (dated by TCRdb to between 2020 and 2021). Library construction relied on the immunoSEQ multiplex PCR assay. In TCRdb, the immuneACCESS table is reduced to in-frame sequences with V and J assigned. These tables do not hold every clone; where another copy was compared, an unresolved V gene accounts for under half, and the others remain unexplained. For this sample the table gives some 330,000 clones, of which roughly 87% were detected only once. Of the sample, less than 6% is held by the ten largest clones. The sequenced sample consisted of PBMCs or T cells enriched from blood (not recorded which). The receptors shown here come from a woman between 50 and 59 years old who had recovered from COVID-19.

The chain recombines TRBV5-4 with TRBJ1-1; possibly TRBD1 for D (6 bases). V was pared by 4 bases and J by 1 base, with 14 bases between. The CDR3 totals 15 residues. Germline lookup yields CDR1 SGHNT and CDR2 YYREEE (reference sequence). CDR3 region: CASSLHRVGNTEAFF. The CDR3 nucleotides read TGTGCCAGCAGCCTACACAGGGTCGGGAACACTGAAGCTTTCTTT.

This rearrangement joins TRBV12-2 to TRBJ1-1. TRBV12-2 is a listed pseudogene. This CDR3 spans 17 amino acids. The CDR3 region is CASRLDGGRLCGTEAFF. The CDR3 DNA sequence: TGTGCAAGTCGCTTAGACGGAGGAAGGCTTTGTGGAACTGAAGCTTTCTTT.

This clone came up once. The CDR3 DNA sequence: TGTGCCAGCTCATCGGAGAACACCGGGACAGGGGATTCACCCCTCCACTTT. This sequence encodes CASSSENTGTGDSPLHF. The V gene is TRBV18, the J gene TRBJ1-6; 10 nucleotides line up with TRBD1. Germline V lookup: CDR1 KGHSH, CDR2 LQKENI. The V and J ends lost 5 bases and 8 bases, in that order; junction bases with no gene match: 12. This CDR3 comprises 17 residues.

V is TRBV7-2 and J is TRBJ2-3; D remains ambiguous. Germline V gene sequence: CDR1 SGHTA, CDR2 FQGNSA. Trimming pared 5 bases from V and 1 base from J, leaving 16 bases between. The CDR3 is 16 residues long. The CDR3 sequence is CASSPFDTVRTDTQYF. The CDR3 bases are TGTGCCAGCAGCCCCTTCGATACAGTTCGCACAGATACGCAGTATTTT. Full variable domain (outside the CDR3, taken from reference TRBV7-2 and TRBJ2-3): GAGVSQSPSNKVTEKGKDVELRCDPISGHTALYWYRQSLGQGLEFLIYFQGNSAPDKSGLPSDRFSAERTGGSVSTLTIQRTQQEDSAVYLCASSPFDTVRTDTQYFGPGTRLTVL.

The sample holds many counts of this clone. This rearrangement joins TRBV12-3 or TRBV12-4 to TRBJ1-6; D gene unclear. This CDR3 contains 12 residues. The V gene lost 5 bases and the J gene lost 9 bases, with 8 bases spanning the gap. The CDR3 here is CASSALGSPLHF. In nucleotides, the CDR3 is TGTGCCAGCAGTGCCCTCGGTTCACCCCTCCACTTT.

This clone was found a few times. The chain couples TRBV27 to TRBJ2-3, with D maybe TRBD2 (6 bases). There are 15 residues in the CDR3. Deletions cut 5 bases from V and 1 base from J, with 13 bases between. Germline values: CDR1 MNHEY, CDR2 SMNVEV (reference sequence). DNA of the CDR3: TGTGCCAGCAGTCTCCGGGACTGGGGCACAGATACGCAGTATTTT. Amino acid sequence: CASSLRDWGTDTQYF.

The chain is built from TRBV27 and TRBJ1-5; maybe TRBD1 (5 bases). The CDR3 loop spans 15 amino acids. Per germline, CDR1 MNHEY and CDR2 SMNVEV (reference sequence). V shed 6 bases and J shed 3 bases, with 15 bases lying between them. The CDR3 coding sequence is TGTGCCAGCAGACCGTCGCAGGGCGCCAATCAGCCCCAGCATTTT. As protein: CASRPSQGANQPQHF.

The gene calls are TRBV2 and TRBJ1-5; maybe TRBD1 (6 bases). Trimming pared 5 bases from V and 4 bases from J, leaving 15 bases between. CDR1 is SNHLY, CDR2 FYNNEI, per germline. This CDR3 has 15 residues. The CDR3 loop reads CASSLTRGHNQPQHF. CDR3 bases: TGTGCCAGCAGTTTGACCAGGGGCCATAATCAGCCCCAGCATTTT. Using reference TRBV2 and TRBJ1-5 for the parts outside the CDR3, the full variable domain is EPEVTQTPSHQVTQMGQEVILRCVPISNHLYFYWYRQILGQKVEFLVSFYNNEISEKSEIFDDQFSVERPDGSNFTLKIRSTKLEDSAMYFCASSLTRGHNQPQHFGDGTRLSIL.

The chain recombines TRBV20-1 with TRBJ1-1; unclear D gene. Germline-derived CDR1 and CDR2 are DFQATT and SNEGSKA (reference sequence). V gave up 0 bases and J gave up 8 bases, with 7 bases separating them. The CDR3 has 11 amino acids. The CDR3 is CSARDAGEAFF. DNA of the CDR3: TGCAGTGCTAGAGATGCGGGAGAAGCTTTCTTT.

V and J are TRBV6-2 or TRBV6-3 and TRBJ1-5, with D hard to call. Germline V lookup: CDR1 MNHEY, CDR2 SVGEGT. Trimming pared 0 bases from V and 7 bases from J, leaving 4 bases between. The CDR3 length is 12 residues. Here the CDR3 DNA reads TGTGCCAGCAGTTACTCGGAGCAGCCCCAGCATTTT. Translation: CASSYSEQPQHF.